The 9 T cell receptor beta chains below all came from one sample that was sequenced in a study of siplizumab effects on memory and regulatory T cells (dated by TCRdb to the late 2010s). Library generation was performed with the immunoSEQ multiplex PCR assay. This immuneACCESS table, as held by TCRdb, lists in-frame sequences with V and J called but not all clones. Of the missing ones, under half trace to an unresolved V gene in checked studies; the others have no known cause. The table for this sample lists about 100,000 clones; around 90% of them were counted only once. 0.15% of the sample lies in the top ten. The sequenced sample was CD4+ T cells sorted from blood. These receptors were obtained from a human donor in good health.

This sequence joins TRBV5-1 and TRBJ2-3; D is perhaps TRBD2 (7 bases). Germline CDR1 SGHRS, CDR2 YFSETQ. V shed 2 bases and J shed 0 bases, with 16 bases lying between them. The CDR3 spans 17 residues. The CDR3 sequence: CASSFYLAGASTDTQYF. CDR3 DNA: TGCGCCAGCAGCTTTTATCTCGCGGGGGCTAGCACAGATACGCAGTATTTT. Based on the CDR3 plus reference TRBV5-1 and TRBJ2-3, the full variable domain is KAGVTQTPRYLIKTRGQQVTLSCSPISGHRSVSWYQQTPGQGLQFLFEYFSETQRNKGNFPGRFSGRQFSNSRSEMNVSTLELGDSALYLCASSFYLAGASTDTQYFGPGTRLTVL.

Written as DNA, the CDR3 is TGTGCCAGCAGGAATACAGGGTATGAGACCCAGTACTTC. Protein product: CASRNTGYETQYF. This chain joins TRBV28 and TRBJ2-5; perhaps TRBD1 as D (6 bases). CDR3 length equals 13 residues. V dropped 6 bases and J dropped 5 bases, with 13 bases sitting between them. Per germline, CDR1 MDHEN and CDR2 SYDVKM.

The rearrangement uses TRBV6-6 and TRBJ2-1; 7 nucleotides agree with TRBD1. The CDR3 has 14 residues. From germline, CDR1 is MNHNY and CDR2 SVGAGI (reference sequence). The trim removed 7 bases at V and 2 bases at J, leaving 5 bases unmatched. The CDR3 sequence: CASNKGAAYNEQFF. The CDR3 coding sequence is TGTGCCAGCAACAAGGGGGCTGCCTACAATGAGCAGTTCTTC.

The rearrangement uses TRBV19 and TRBJ1-5; 10 positions agree with TRBD1. Germline CDR1 is LNHDA and CDR2 is SQIVND (reference sequence). The CDR3 covers 15 residues. V shed 6 bases and J 5 bases; nucleotides not matched to a gene: 7. The CDR3 protein is CASREDRGAHQPQHF. For the CDR3, the DNA is TGTGCCAGTAGGGAGGACAGGGGGGCCCATCAGCCCCAGCATTTT. The whole variable domain, filled in from reference TRBV19 and TRBJ1-5, reads DGGITQSPKYLFRKEGQNVTLSCEQNLNHDAMYWYRQDPGQGLRLIYYSQIVNDFQKGDIAEGYSVSREKKESFPLTVTSAQKNPTAFYLCASREDRGAHQPQHFGDGTRLSIL.

The chain is built from TRBV5-1 and TRBJ1-2; 10 bases match TRBD1. Germline CDR1 is SGHRS and CDR2 is YFSETQ. Losses at the gene ends were 4 bases for V and 5 bases for J; bases not matched to a gene: 5. This CDR3 has 14 residues. CDR3 amino acids: CASSGTGVRYGYTF. The CDR3 nucleotides read TGCGCCAGCAGCGGGACAGGGGTTCGGTATGGCTACACCTTC. Based on the CDR3 plus reference TRBV5-1 and TRBJ1-2, the full variable domain is KAGVTQTPRYLIKTRGQQVTLSCSPISGHRSVSWYQQTPGQGLQFLFEYFSETQRNKGNFPGRFSGRQFSNSRSEMNVSTLELGDSALYLCASSGTGVRYGYTFGSGTRLTVV.

The V gene is TRBV15, the J gene TRBJ1-2, with D hard to call. The V gene's germline CDR1 is LNHNV and CDR2 YYDKDF (reference sequence). The V end lost 0 bases, the J end lost 7 bases, and 12 bases lay between the germline ends. CDR3 length: 14 residues. The CDR3 nucleotides read TGTGCCACCAGCAGAGATGCTCCCGCAGGTGGCTACACCTTC. Encoded protein: CATSRDAPAGGYTF.

The chain links TRBV19 to TRBJ2-1, with D perhaps TRBD2 (5 bases). Germline CDR1 is LNHDA and CDR2 is SQIVND (reference sequence). The CDR3 extends over 12 amino acids. The germline V and J ends were trimmed by 5 bases and 8 bases, with 10 bases remaining between them. The DNA for the CDR3 is TGTGCCAGTAGTTCCTCGGGGTATGAGCAGTTCTTC. This gives the protein CASSSSGYEQFF. Looking up the rest from reference TRBV19 and TRBJ2-1 gives the full variable domain: DGGITQSPKYLFRKEGQNVTLSCEQNLNHDAMYWYRQDPGQGLRLIYYSQIVNDFQKGDIAEGYSVSREKKESFPLTVTSAQKNPTAFYLCASSSSGYEQFFGPGTRLTVL.

The chain couples TRBV7-9 to TRBJ2-3; maybe TRBD1 (5 bases). Germline CDR1 SEHNR, CDR2 FQNEAQ (reference sequence). Trimming took 5 bases from V and 3 from J, leaving 15 bases between them. This CDR3 region has 15 residues. The CDR3 sequence is CASSPRGAWTDTQYF. CDR3 in DNA: TGTGCCAGCAGCCCCCGTGGGGCTTGGACAGATACGCAGTATTTT.

This clone is a singleton in its sample. The rearrangement uses TRBV7-2 and TRBJ1-6; 8 bases agree with TRBD1. The V gene's germline CDR1 is SGHTA and CDR2 FQGNSA. The CDR3 extends over 15 amino acids. V was pared by 3 bases and J by 10 bases, with 8 bases of the junction left unmatched. CDR3 residues: CASSFGGRGLSPLHF. The CDR3 DNA sequence: TGTGCCAGCAGCTTCGGGGGCAGGGGGCTGTCACCCCTCCACTTT.